This T cell receptor beta chain was observed in a study of response to subunit inactivated influenza vaccine (dated by TCRdb to 2016 to 2019). About the investigation overall: To follow how T cells responded to a trivalent subunit inactivated influenza vaccine, the researchers relied on deep quantitative profiling of the T cell receptor repertoire. Study-wide conclusions, independent of this receptor: It was suggested by the authors that each seasonal influenza vaccination may recruit only a limited number of new T cells.

From its cysteine to its phenylalanine, the CDR3 spans 12 amino acids. Only the CDR3 region is kept as DNA, spanning 36 bases read in frame from base 1. V drops 3 bases and J drops 4 bases, leaving 7 bases in between. The germline V gene sets CDR1 to SQVTM and CDR2 to ANQGSEA. This clonotype appeared a few times. Its target antigen remains unknown. Qualities for individual bases were not recorded, and no much larger clone is one base off. Library preparation was by RT-PCR. The instrument was an Illumina HiSeq 2500. The public reads were run again by TCRdb, first through fastp at Q25 and then through MiXCR, and only productive beta chains were kept. For every CDR3 protein sequence, its rows merge into one entry that carries the most common genes and DNA. This sample has fewer than 600,000 distinct CDR3 sequences in its table, and under 8.5% of those were observed once. Together, the top ten hold over 10% of the sample.

This TCR came from a man aged 50 to 69 who received an inactivated influenza vaccine. Donor details come from another sample of the same person, matched by shared clones. Here the chain combines TRBV29-1 and TRBJ2-1, with no D gene named confidently. The material was PBMCs from blood, obtained 23 to 25 months after vaccination. The bases read TGCAGCGTTGACTGGCAATACAATGAGCAGTTCTTC. Its translation reads: CSVDWQYNEQFF.